This T cell receptor beta chain was recorded in a study of low-dose radiotherapy and immunotherapy resistance in tumors. Study at large: On an every-two-weeks schedule, patients received intravenous nivolumab 240 mg, along with ipilimumab 1 mg/kg every six weeks. Aspirin was administered orally at 300 mg daily for four cycles, commencing on cycle 1 day 1.

The time point was: after trial treatment. Regarding treatment: LDRT plus nivolumab, ipilimumab, low-dose cyclophosphamide and aspirin (RACIN trial). The donors' treatment consisted of nivolumab, ipilimumab, aspirin, low-dose cyclophosphamide and low-dose radiotherapy. TRAV- and TRBV-specific primers, spanning alpha and beta chains, primed first-strand cDNA. A constant-region primer paired with the V-primer adapter amplified TCRs over approximately 20 PCR cycles. One entry per CDR3 protein, called by TCRdb with MiXCR from the reads. Of some 94,000 distinct CDR3 sequences detected, 20% to 25% appear once; the ten largest clones hold 9.5% to 15%. This clonotype was counted ten times or more. Specimen: PBMCs, collected after low-dose radiotherapy plus immunotherapy. This clonotype was sampled from a female donor with ovarian cancer.

CDR3 sequence: CSAPGRVYSGEAFF. The CDR3 DNA reads TGCAGTGCCCCCGGACGGGTCTATTCAGGTGAAGCTTTCTTT. The rearrangement links TRBV20-1 to TRBJ1-1; D is ambiguous. Germline V CDR1 and CDR2: DFQATT, SNEGSKA (reference sequence). Between the trimmed V and J ends, which lost 6 bases and 7 bases, there was a span of 21 bases. This CDR3 has 14 residues.